Following are 24 T cell receptor beta chains from one sample sequenced in a study of preoperative IRX-2 immunotherapy in early breast cancer (dated by TCRdb to between 2018 and 2020). Library construction relied on the immunoSEQ multiplex PCR assay. TCRdb retrieved this table from immuneACCESS and kept in-frame rearrangements only. Not all clones are present; in checked studies, unresolved V genes account for under half, and no reason is known for the remainder. The table for this sample lists fewer than 25,000 clones; around nine tenths of them were counted only once. Together, the top ten hold roughly 30% of the sample. The sample's treatment or condition label, decoded: preoperative locoregional IRX-2 cytokine immunotherapy. Sequences were derived from tumor tissue, sampled after IRX-2 immunotherapy. Receptors originate from a human donor with breast cancer.

The V gene is TRBV18, the J gene TRBJ1-5, with 7 bases matching TRBD1. Germline V CDR1 and CDR2: KGHSH, LQKENI. V was clipped by 3 bases and J by 2 bases; unmatched bases: 4. The CDR3 contains 15 residues. CDR3 region: CASSPGQAGNQPQHF. For the CDR3, the DNA is TGTGCCAGCTCACCCGGACAGGCCGGCAATCAGCCCCAGCATTTT.

The genes are TRBV6-5 and TRBJ1-1; D possibly corresponds to TRBD1 (6 bases). The ends were cut back, 0 bases at V and 2 bases at J, with 10 bases in the middle. Germline V lookup: CDR1 MNHEY, CDR2 SVGAGI. This CDR3 contains 15 residues. This CDR3 reads CASSYSWGANTEAFF. CDR3 sequence (DNA): TGTGCCAGCAGTTACTCGTGGGGGGCAAACACTGAAGCTTTCTTT.

This chain uses TRBV12-1 with TRBJ2-7; whether TRBD2, the table's D call, matches the DNA was not checked. TRBV12-1 is classified as a pseudogene. CDR3 length: 14 amino acids. Here the CDR3 DNA reads TGTGCCAGATTCCTCGGGGGGGGCTTGAACGAGCAGTACTTC. Translated: CARFLGGGLNEQYF.

This rearrangement joins TRBV27 to TRBJ2-3; 8 bases are a match to TRBD2. With V trimmed by 5 bases and J by 0 bases, 7 bases remained unmatched. The CDR3 extends over 16 amino acids. Per the germline V gene, CDR1 is MNHEY and CDR2 is SMNVEV (reference sequence). CDR3 sequence reads: CASSPTSATSTDTQYF. For the CDR3, the DNA is TGTGCCAGCAGTCCGACTAGCGCAACTAGCACAGATACGCAGTATTTT.

The rearrangement joins TRBV19 to TRBJ2-5; 8 bases align to TRBD2. V lost 2 bases and J lost 3; bases outside the gene matches: 2. The CDR3 totals 14 residues. In germline, CDR1 is LNHDA, CDR2 SQIVND (reference sequence). The CDR3 sequence: CASSISGGEETQYF. DNA for the CDR3: TGTGCCAGTAGTATATCGGGGGGGGAAGAGACCCAGTACTTC.

This chain connects TRBV29-1 to TRBJ1-2; perhaps TRBD1 as D (5 bases). Trimming left V 5 bases short and J 12 bases short, with 13 bases between. The germline CDR1 and CDR2 sequences are SQVTM and ANQGSEA. The CDR3 has 10 amino acids. CDR3 nucleotides: TGCAGCGTTTCTTCGTGGGGCCACACCTTC. This codes for CSVSSWGHTF.

The chain is built from TRBV5-1 and TRBJ2-3; 12 bases are shared with TRBD2. V shed 1 base and J 4 bases; nucleotides not matched to a gene: 1. Germline CDR1 reads SGHRS; CDR2 reads YFSETQ. The CDR3 runs to 15 residues. CDR3 sequence (DNA): TGCGCCAGCAGCTTGAGGACTAGCGGGGCAGATACGCAGTATTTT. Translated, it gives CASSLRTSGADTQYF.

V is TRBV6-1 and J is TRBJ2-1; 7 bases line up with TRBD1. CDR1 is MNHNS and CDR2 is SASEGT in the germline V gene. CDR3 length equals 13 residues. V lost 7 bases to trimming and J lost 10 bases; unmatched junction nucleotides: 10. As DNA, the CDR3 is TGTGCCAGCACGCCCTGGGACAGCAACGAGCAGTTCTTC. Its protein is CASTPWDSNEQFF.

This rearrangement joins TRBV19 to TRBJ1-1, with no clear D. The CDR3 runs to 15 residues. Trimming left V 6 bases short and J 8 bases short, with 22 bases between. CDR1 LNHDA and CDR2 SQIVND come from the germline V gene (reference sequence). The CDR3 DNA is TGTGCCAGTAGATCGACCCGGGAAGGGTCCTTCGAAGCTTTCTTT. Its protein product is CASRSTREGSFEAFF.

The chain is built from TRBV2 and TRBJ1-6, with 9 nucleotides matching TRBD1. Germline CDR1 and CDR2: SNHLY and FYNNEI. This CDR3 contains 15 residues. V was pared by 4 bases and J by 7 bases, with 5 bases of the junction left unmatched. CDR3 in amino acids: CASSARTGENSPLHF. The CDR3 nucleotides are TGTGCCAGCAGTGCTAGGACAGGGGAGAATTCACCCCTCCACTTT.

V gene TRBV28 combines with J gene TRBJ2-1; TRBD2 might be the D (5 bases). V was pared by 6 bases and J by 6 bases, with 9 bases between. This CDR3 is 12 amino acids long. Germline assignment: CDR1 MDHEN and CDR2 SYDVKM. The CDR3, as DNA: TGTGCCAGCAGCCGGGGATTCAATGAGCAGTTCTTC. This gives the protein CASSRGFNEQFF.

Regarding this clone: The sample has other DNA sequences that encode this CDR3 too. CDR3 sequence reads: CASSFGETEAFF. In DNA form, the CDR3 reads TGTGCCAGCAGCTTTGGGGAGACTGAAGCTTTCTTT. The chain has TRBV7-9 and TRBJ1-1; D gene ambiguous. From germline, CDR1 is SEHNR and CDR2 FQNEAQ (reference sequence). V was pared by 3 bases and J by 5 bases, with 7 bases between. The CDR3 is 12 residues long.

This rearrangement joins TRBV28 to TRBJ1-2; 7 bases are shared with TRBD1. CDR1 and CDR2 from the germline V gene are MDHEN and SYDVKM. The V gene end was trimmed by 4 bases and the J gene end by 6 bases; junction bases not matched to a gene: 14. The CDR3 covers 16 residues. For the CDR3, the DNA is TGTGCCAGCAGTTCTCCCCAAGACAGGGCCAAGGATGGCTACACCTTC. Encoded protein: CASSSPQDRAKDGYTF.

Of note for this clone: An end of the junction differs from the germline gene, which may be a read error. V gene TRBV7-2 combines with J gene TRBJ2-7, with 7 bases aligning to TRBD1. CDR1 and CDR2 (germline): SGHTA, FQGNSA. The CDR3 has 12 residues. The CDR3 region has the DNA TGTGCCAGCAGCAGGGGGCTGGGGGTTACGTCCTTC. Its translation: CASSRGLGVTSF.

The V and J genes are TRBV6-1 and TRBJ1-5; unclear D gene. This CDR3 region has 12 residues. Germline V lookup: CDR1 MNHNS, CDR2 SASEGT. Trimming removed 4 bases at V and 3 bases at J, with 4 bases between. The CDR3 is CASSVPNQPQHF. CDR3 DNA sequence: TGTGCCAGCAGTGTGCCCAATCAGCCCCAGCATTTT.

The gene calls are TRBV14 and TRBJ1-1, with TRBD1 matching 8 bases. Germline V gene lookup returns CDR1 SGHDN and CDR2 FVKESK. The CDR3 runs 14 residues. Trimming took 4 bases from V and 4 from J; bases not matched to a gene: 5. In DNA, the CDR3 is TGTGCCAGCAGCCGTACAGGGGGAGTCACTGAAGCTTTCTTT. Protein sequence: CASSRTGGVTEAFF.

The CDR3 is CASSLRHRGDTEAFF. Written as DNA, the CDR3 is TGTGCCAGCAGCTTAAGGCACAGGGGGGACACTGAAGCTTTCTTT. The gene calls are TRBV11-3 and TRBJ1-1, with 8 bases matching TRBD1. J gave up 3 bases and V 2 bases, and 5 bases lay outside the gene matches. Germline V gene data show CDR1 as SGHNT and CDR2 as YENEEA. The CDR3 is made up of 15 amino acids.

The chain uses TRBV5-1 and TRBJ2-3; no clear D gene. CDR3 length: 14 amino acids. CDR1 and CDR2 (germline): SGHRS, YFSETQ. The V end lost 2 bases, the J end lost 0 bases, and 7 bases lay between the germline ends. The CDR3 loop reads CASSLDPSTDTQYF. The CDR3 nucleotides are TGCGCCAGCAGCTTAGATCCTAGCACAGATACGCAGTATTTT.

The J gene is TRBJ1-1, the V gene TRBV11-3; D gene ambiguous. This CDR3 is 14 amino acids long. Per germline, CDR1 SGHNT and CDR2 YENEEA. V was clipped by 5 bases and J by 7 bases, with 17 bases between them. The CDR3: CASSPQRGVHEAFF. The CDR3 DNA sequence: TGTGCCAGCAGCCCCCAAAGAGGTGTGCATGAAGCTTTCTTT.

V usage is TRBV27 and J usage is TRBJ1-6; D unresolved. The ends were cut back, 3 bases at V and 7 bases at J, with 10 bases in the middle. Germline values: CDR1 MNHEY, CDR2 SMNVEV (reference sequence). The CDR3 extends over 14 amino acids. CDR3 loop: CASSFSRINSPLHF. Written as DNA, the CDR3 is TGTGCCAGCAGTTTTAGTCGGATAAATTCACCCCTCCACTTT.

This chain connects TRBV7-8 to TRBJ1-2; TRBD1 matches 10 bases. The CDR3 length is 17 residues. With 5 bases clipped from V and 5 bases from J, the junction kept 14 bases outside the gene matches. Germline CDR1 is SGHVS and CDR2 is FQNEAQ. In DNA form, the CDR3 reads TGTGCCAGCAGCACCATGTTTCCGGGACAGGGGAGATATGGCTACACCTTC. This encodes CASSTMFPGQGRYGYTF.

This chain uses TRBV5-4 with TRBJ1-2; 8 positions match TRBD1. In germline, CDR1 is SGHNT, CDR2 YYREEE (reference sequence). V shed 5 bases and J 6 bases; nucleotides not matched to a gene: 6. The CDR3 covers 13 residues. This chain's CDR3 is CASRTSGGDGYTF. The CDR3 DNA sequence: TGTGCCAGCAGGACGTCAGGGGGCGATGGCTACACCTTC.

CDR3 nucleotide sequence: TGTGCCAGCAGCTCAGGAGGGGTTGTGGAAAAACTGTTTTTT. It translates to CASSSGGVVEKLFF. V gene TRBV6-6 combines with J gene TRBJ1-4, with D perhaps matching TRBD1 (5 bases). Trimming took 6 bases from V and 8 from J, leaving 16 bases between them. Germline V CDR1 and CDR2: MNHNY, SVGAGI (reference sequence). The CDR3 covers 14 residues.

The chain links TRBV2 to TRBJ1-4, with unresolved D. V lost 7 bases and J lost 0, with 9 bases in between. Germline CDR1 reads SNHLY; CDR2 reads FYNNEI. The CDR3 runs 14 residues. The CDR3 is CASIRQATNEKLFF. The CDR3 DNA is TGTGCCAGCATAAGGCAAGCAACTAATGAAAAACTGTTTTTT.